This passage covers 9 T cell receptor beta chains from one sample sequenced in a study of CD8 T cells in Susac syndrome. Random-hexamer reverse transcription was applied to roughly 0.45 to 1 ug RNA. TCRdb processed the immunoSEQ multiplex PCR reads anew with MiXCR; each CDR3 protein has one entry. The table records some 110,000 distinct CDR3 sequences, over 90% of them present only once. Sequenced sample: CD4+ T cells from PBMCs. The receptor source for this set is a human donor with Susac syndrome.

The J gene is TRBJ2-1, the V gene TRBV5-1, with 11 bases matching TRBD2. The CDR3 runs to 17 residues. The V gene end was trimmed by 4 bases and the J gene end by 5 bases; junction bases not matched to a gene: 11. Germline lookup yields CDR1 SGHRS and CDR2 YFSETQ. CDR3 coding DNA: TGCGCCAGCAGCCTCTCTAGCGGGAGGAGTATCGACAATGAGCAGTTCTTC. It specifies CASSLSSGRSIDNEQFF. Full variable domain (outside the CDR3, taken from reference TRBV5-1 and TRBJ2-1): KAGVTQTPRYLIKTRGQQVTLSCSPISGHRSVSWYQQTPGQGLQFLFEYFSETQRNKGNFPGRFSGRQFSNSRSEMNVSTLELGDSALYLCASSLSSGRSIDNEQFFGPGTRLTVL.

The chain uses TRBV29-1 and TRBJ2-1; TRBD2 matches at 7 bases. This CDR3 has 13 amino acids. The V and J ends lost 7 bases and 2 bases, in that order; junction bases with no gene match: 5. Germline loops: CDR1 SQVTM, CDR2 ANQGSEA. CDR3 sequence reads: CSAGTTTYNEQFF. The CDR3 DNA sequence: TGCAGCGCAGGGACTACTACCTACAATGAGCAGTTCTTC.

The chain carries TRBV10-3 and TRBJ1-1; D ambiguous. The CDR3 sequence is 12 residues long. Between the trimmed V and J ends, which lost 8 bases and 1 base, there was a span of 8 bases. Germline loops: CDR1 ENHRY, CDR2 SYGVKD. CDR3 DNA sequence: TGTGCCATCGGGGTTGGGAACACTGAAGCTTTCTTT. This encodes CAIGVGNTEAFF.

The chain combines TRBV15 with TRBJ1-2, with D unresolved. The V gene lost 2 bases and the J gene lost 4 bases, with 11 bases spanning the gap. The germline CDR1 and CDR2 sequences are LNHNV and YYDKDF (reference sequence). CDR3 length: 14 amino acids. The DNA of the CDR3 is TGTGCCACCAGCAGACAGAAAAACGGCTATGGCTACACCTTC. This sequence encodes CATSRQKNGYGYTF.

This rearrangement joins TRBV7-8 to TRBJ1-2, with D maybe TRBD1 (5 bases). The CDR3 length is 14 residues. The germline V and J ends were trimmed by 1 base and 5 bases, with 11 bases remaining between them. CDR1 and CDR2 (germline): SGHVS, FQNEAQ. The DNA of the CDR3 is TGTGCCAGCAGCTTAGGAGAGGGGACGTATGGCTACACCTTC. It encodes CASSLGEGTYGYTF.

The gene calls are TRBV5-1 and TRBJ2-3, with D unclear. The germline V gene encodes CDR1 SGHRS and CDR2 YFSETQ. Trimming removed 2 bases from V and 5 bases from J, with 12 bases in between. This CDR3 comprises 14 residues. The CDR3 sequence is CASSFSPAGDTQYF. In nucleotides, the CDR3 is TGCGCCAGCAGCTTTAGCCCGGCCGGAGATACGCAGTATTTT.

The V call is TRBV18, the J call TRBJ1-4; D ambiguous. Germline V CDR1 and CDR2: KGHSH, LQKENI. V was trimmed by 3 bases and J by 8 bases, leaving 7 bases between them. CDR3 length equals 12 residues. The CDR3 nucleotides read TGTGCCAGCTCACCCTCGGAGGAAAAACTGTTTTTT. Its protein product is CASSPSEEKLFF. The full variable domain, rest sourced from reference TRBV18 and TRBJ1-4, is NAGVMQNPRHLVRRRGQEARLRCSPMKGHSHVYWYRQLPEEGLKFMVYLQKENIIDESGMPKERFSAEFPKEGPSILRIQQVVRGDSAAYFCASSPSEEKLFFGSGTQLSVL.

In its sample, this clonotype was seen once. The chain has TRBV5-6 and TRBJ2-6; D may be TRBD1 (5 bases). The CDR3 spans 17 residues. CDR1 is SGHDT, CDR2 YYEEEE, per germline. Trimming cost V 4 bases and J 0 bases, with 14 bases left between them. The DNA for the CDR3 is TGTGCCAGCAGCATCCGCTACAGGAGCTCTGGGGCCAACGTCCTGACTTTC. Its protein is CASSIRYRSSGANVLTF.

The rearrangement uses TRBV7-2 and TRBJ2-1, with 8 bases fitting TRBD2. V trimming: 0 bases; J trimming: 8 bases; junction bases outside the gene matches: 6. This CDR3 comprises 15 residues. Germline V gene lookup returns CDR1 SGHTA and CDR2 FQGNSA. In DNA, the CDR3 is TGTGCCAGCAGCTTAGCCGTAGCGGGGTTCCATGAGCAGTTCTTC. This translates into CASSLAVAGFHEQFF.